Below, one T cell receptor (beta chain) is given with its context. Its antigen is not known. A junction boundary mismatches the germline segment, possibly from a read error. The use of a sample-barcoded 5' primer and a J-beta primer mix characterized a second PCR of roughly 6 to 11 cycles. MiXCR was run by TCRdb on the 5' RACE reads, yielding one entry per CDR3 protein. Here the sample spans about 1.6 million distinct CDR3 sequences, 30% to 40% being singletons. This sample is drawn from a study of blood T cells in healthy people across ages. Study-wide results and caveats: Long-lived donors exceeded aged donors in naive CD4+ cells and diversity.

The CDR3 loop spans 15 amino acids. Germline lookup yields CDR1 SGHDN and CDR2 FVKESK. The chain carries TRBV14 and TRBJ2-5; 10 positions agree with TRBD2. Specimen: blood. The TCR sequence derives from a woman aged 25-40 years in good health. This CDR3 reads CASSQPSGRSEIQYF. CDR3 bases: TGTGCCAGTAGCCAACCTAGCGGGAGAAGCGAGATCCAGTACTTC.